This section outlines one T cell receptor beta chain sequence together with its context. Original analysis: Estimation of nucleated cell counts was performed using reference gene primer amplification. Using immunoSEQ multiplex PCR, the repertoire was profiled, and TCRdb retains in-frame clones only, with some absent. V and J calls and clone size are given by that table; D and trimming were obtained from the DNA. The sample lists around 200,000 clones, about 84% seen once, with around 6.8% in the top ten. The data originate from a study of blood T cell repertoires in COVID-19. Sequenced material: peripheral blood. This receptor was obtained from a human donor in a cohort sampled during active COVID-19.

This CDR3 is CASSRTSGDTQYF. CDR3 nucleotide sequence: TGCGCCAGCAGTAGGACTAGCGGGGATACGCAGTATTTT. The chain joins TRBV10-1 to TRBJ2-3; 11 positions agree with TRBD2. Germline V gives CDR1 WNHNN, CDR2 SYGVQD (reference sequence). The V gene end was trimmed by 5 bases and the J gene end by 6 bases; junction bases not matched to a gene: 1. The CDR3 has 13 amino acids.